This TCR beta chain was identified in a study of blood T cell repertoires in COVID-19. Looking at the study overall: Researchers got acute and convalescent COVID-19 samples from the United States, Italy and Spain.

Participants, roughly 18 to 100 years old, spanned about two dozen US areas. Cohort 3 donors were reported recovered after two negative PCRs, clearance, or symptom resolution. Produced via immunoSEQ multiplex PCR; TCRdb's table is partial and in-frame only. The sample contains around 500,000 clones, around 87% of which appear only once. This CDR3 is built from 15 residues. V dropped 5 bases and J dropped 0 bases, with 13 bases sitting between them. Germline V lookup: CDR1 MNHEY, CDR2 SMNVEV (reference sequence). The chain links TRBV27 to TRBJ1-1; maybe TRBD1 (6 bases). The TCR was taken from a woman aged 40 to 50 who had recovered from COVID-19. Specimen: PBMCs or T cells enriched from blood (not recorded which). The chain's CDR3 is CASSPWTEMNTEAFF. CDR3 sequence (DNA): TGTGCCAGCAGTCCCTGGACAGAGATGAACACTGAAGCTTTCTTT.